The 15 T cell receptor beta chains listed next were all sequenced from one sample in a study of blood T cell repertoires in COVID-19. Method: immunoSEQ multiplex PCR; TCRdb's copy keeps in-frame clones and lacks some. This table holds more than 150,000 clones, approximately 80% found once. Source material: PBMCs or T cells enriched from blood (not recorded which). These receptors were collected from a man aged 60 to 75 who had been exposed to COVID-19.

The chain has TRBV5-1 and TRBJ2-3; 15 bases are a match to TRBD2. Germline V CDR1 and CDR2: SGHRS, YFSETQ. The CDR3 covers 17 residues. V gave up 3 bases and J gave up 0 bases; unmatched junction bases: 2. The CDR3 reads CASSSGLAGGSTDTQYF. The CDR3 bases are TGCGCCAGCAGCTCTGGACTAGCGGGAGGGAGCACAGATACGCAGTATTTT.

The chain links TRBV30 to TRBJ2-5; a possible D gene is TRBD1 (6 bases). V lost 7 bases to trimming and J lost 4 bases, with 16 bases between them. The CDR3 covers 13 residues. From germline, CDR1 is GTSNPN and CDR2 SVGIG (reference sequence). The CDR3: CASAYRAGETQYF. Written as DNA, the CDR3 is TGTGCCTCCGCCTACAGGGCGGGAGAGACCCAGTACTTC.

The rearrangement links TRBV10-3 to TRBJ2-7; D remains ambiguous. V was cut by 4 bases and J by 1 base, with 8 bases left in between. Per the germline V gene, CDR1 is ENHRY and CDR2 is SYGVKD. The CDR3 loop spans 13 amino acids. CDR3 coding DNA: TGTGCCATCAGTGCCGACAATTCCTACGAGCAGTACTTC. The encoded protein is CAISADNSYEQYF.

The chain uses TRBV29-1 and TRBJ2-1, with D possibly TRBD2 on 7 matching bases. There are 14 residues in the CDR3. Looked up from germline, CDR1 is SQVTM and CDR2 is ANQGSEA. Trimming removed 3 bases at V and 7 bases at J, with 16 bases between. The CDR3 here is CSVDSGRGGNEQFF. DNA of the CDR3: TGCAGCGTTGATAGTGGGAGGGGGGGAAATGAGCAGTTCTTC.

This clone was picked up a small number of times. The chain employs TRBV9 and TRBJ1-6, with unresolved D. This CDR3 comprises 15 residues. The V gene's germline CDR1 is SGDLS and CDR2 YYNGEE. V was trimmed by 2 bases and J by 5 bases, leaving 11 bases between them. The DNA for the CDR3 is TGTGCCAGCAGCGTTCATATGGGAGATAATTCACCCCTCCACTTT. It translates to CASSVHMGDNSPLHF.

This sequence joins TRBV20-1 and TRBJ1-1; maybe TRBD1 (5 bases). The germline V gene has CDR1 DFQATT and CDR2 SNEGSKA (reference sequence). CDR3 length: 13 residues. V lost 3 bases and J lost 0, with 8 bases in between. The CDR3, as DNA: TGCAGTGCTAGTATAGGGGTGAACACTGAAGCTTTCTTT. It yields the protein CSASIGVNTEAFF.

The J gene is TRBJ2-2, the V gene TRBV5-6, with 8 bases matching TRBD2. The CDR3 has 16 amino acids. CDR1 and CDR2 (germline): SGHDT, YYEEEE. J was trimmed by 0 bases and V by 5 bases; bases with no gene match: 6. CDR3 coding DNA: TGTGCCAGCAGGCCCATGGGACTAGCGAACACCGGGGAGCTGTTTTTT. Translation: CASRPMGLANTGELFF.

The chain joins TRBV18 to TRBJ1-1, with 7 bases identical to TRBD1. Unmatched junction bases numbered 8, after V lost 2 bases and J lost 5 bases. CDR1 is KGHSH, CDR2 LQKENI, per germline. The CDR3 contains 15 residues. The CDR3 coding sequence is TGTGCCAGCTCACCATCCCGGAAGGGGGCTACTGAAGCTTTCTTT. This translates into CASSPSRKGATEAFF.

V and J are TRBV2 and TRBJ1-5; D is perhaps TRBD1 (5 bases). The CDR3 extends over 13 amino acids. Germline CDR1 is SNHLY and CDR2 is FYNNEI. With 8 bases removed from V and 6 bases from J, the gap between germline ends came to 14 bases. CDR3 sequence reads: CASGAGTGQPQHF. The CDR3 region has the DNA TGTGCCAGCGGGGCGGGGACTGGTCAGCCCCAGCATTTT.

This clone was seen only once. V usage is TRBV19 and J usage is TRBJ2-1; 12 bases are a match to TRBD2. V dropped 6 bases and J dropped 8; count of bases not matched to a gene: 5. Per germline, CDR1 LNHDA and CDR2 SQIVND (reference sequence). This CDR3 spans 14 amino acids. CDR3 protein: CASRRLAGADEQFF. The CDR3 coding sequence is TGTGCCAGTAGGCGACTAGCGGGAGCCGATGAGCAGTTCTTC.

This clone appeared once. The chain uses TRBV28 and TRBJ2-7; a possible D gene is TRBD2 (6 bases). V shed 2 bases and J shed 4 bases, with 12 bases lying between them. CDR3 length: 14 amino acids. CDR1 and CDR2 from the germline V gene are MDHEN and SYDVKM. This CDR3 reads CASSLGGIEYEQYF. CDR3 DNA sequence: TGTGCCAGCAGTTTAGGAGGGATTGAGTACGAGCAGTACTTC.

This chain uses TRBV7-8 with TRBJ2-1, with a tentative D call TRBD1 (7 bases). With 3 bases removed from V and 3 bases from J, the gap between germline ends came to 18 bases. The CDR3 extends over 17 amino acids. The germline V gene has CDR1 SGHVS and CDR2 FQNEAQ. This chain's CDR3 is CASSFFGGGGSYNEQFF. For the CDR3, the DNA is TGTGCCAGCAGCTTCTTCGGAGGAGGGGGCAGCTACAATGAGCAGTTCTTC.

J is TRBJ1-2 and V is TRBV19; TRBD1 aligns across 9 bases. CDR1 LNHDA and CDR2 SQIVND come from the germline V gene (reference sequence). The CDR3 loop spans 15 amino acids. J was trimmed by 7 bases and V by 5 bases; bases with no gene match: 11. The CDR3 protein is CASSPTGGGLGGYTF. The CDR3 nucleotides are TGTGCCAGTAGTCCAACAGGGGGCGGATTGGGTGGCTACACCTTC. The full variable domain, rest sourced from reference TRBV19 and TRBJ1-2, is DGGITQSPKYLFRKEGQNVTLSCEQNLNHDAMYWYRQDPGQGLRLIYYSQIVNDFQKGDIAEGYSVSREKKESFPLTVTSAQKNPTAFYLCASSPTGGGLGGYTFGSGTRLTVV.

This clone turned up a few times. This chain joins TRBV7-2 and TRBJ1-5; D may be TRBD1 (6 bases). Trimming shortened V by 6 bases and J by 4 bases, and 13 bases separated the two germline ends. This CDR3 spans 14 amino acids. Germline CDR1 SGHTA, CDR2 FQGNSA. The CDR3 sequence is CASSPGTLNQPQHF. As DNA, the CDR3 is TGTGCCAGCAGTCCCGGGACACTTAATCAGCCCCAGCATTTT.

The chain combines TRBV30 with TRBJ1-5; 11 nucleotides align to TRBD1. The CDR3 length is 15 residues. V lost 3 bases and J lost 6; bases outside the gene matches: 7. Looked up from germline, CDR1 is GTSNPN and CDR2 is SVGIG (reference sequence). CDR3 DNA: TGTGCCTGGAGCGGAGGACAGGGGGCGTTTCAGCCCCAGCATTTT. Amino acid sequence: CAWSGGQGAFQPQHF.